The TCR beta chain described here comes from a study of CD8+CD57+ T cells in acquired aplastic anemia. CDR1 and CDR2 from the germline V gene are DFQATT and SNEGSKA (reference sequence). Trimming left V 1 base short and J 7 bases short, with 10 bases between. This CDR3 has 12 amino acids. The use of genomic DNA as template underpinned the TCR beta VDJ and CDR3 profiling. TCRdb re-called the reads through MiXCR, storing one row per CDR3 protein. The repertoire holds fewer than 200,000 distinct CDR3 sequences, with 63% as singletons. The sequence was obtained from a human donor in good health. The V gene is TRBV20-1, the J gene TRBJ1-1; D call uncertain. The specimen sequenced was sorted CD4+, CD8+, or CD8+CD57+ T cells (not recorded which) from PBMCs. CDR3 DNA: TGCAGTGCTAGAGTACAAGATCTTGAAGCTTTCTTT. Protein sequence: CSARVQDLEAFF.